Sequencing of this T cell receptor (beta chain) was carried out in a study of T cells in Graves' hyperthyroidism and ophthalmopathy. Concerning this clonotype itself: Its antigen is not identified.

TCR beta CDR3 regions were amplified from RNA. The HTBI primer set drove a first-round RT-PCR of the TCR CDR3. Using its own MiXCR run on the multiplex PCR reads, TCRdb lists one record per CDR3 protein. The sample has about 640,000 distinct CDR3 sequences, around 21% seen once; the top ten hold roughly a third. Enrolled ophthalmopathy patients presented with a Clinical Activity Score of at least 3, a NOSPECS grade of at least 4, and disease duration under 3 months. Pregnant or lactating patients were excluded, as were those with uncontrolled infection or other autoimmune disease. Overall study results and limits: Most thyroid clonotypes expanded above 0.001 appeared in blood too. Classification by a 13 V-J model distinguished ophthalmopathy from stable hyperthyroidism.

The TCR sequence derives from a young man with Graves' ophthalmopathy. What was sequenced was blood.

The CDR3 sequence is CASSFGTFEQYF. The CDR3 nucleotides are TGTGCCAGCAGCTTCGGGACTTTCGAGCAGTACTTC. The chain recombines TRBV7-8 with TRBJ2-7, with D perhaps TRBD2 (6 bases). CDR1 is SGHVS and CDR2 is FQNEAQ in the germline V gene. This CDR3 is built from 12 residues. V dropped 3 bases and J dropped 6 bases, with 9 bases sitting between them.